This TCR beta chain came from a study of identical twins. Healthy Caucasians made up all donors. Concerning this clonotype: Its antigen is currently unknown.

Through template switching, a universal primer site was introduced, and the cDNA contained unique molecular identifiers. TCRdb re-called the 5' RACE reads with MiXCR, one entry per CDR3 protein. The sample includes 1.5 million to 2 million distinct CDR3 sequences, 25% to 35% of them seen just once. Study-wide results and caveats: Fewer insertions marked abundant cord blood beta clonotypes; young adult naive trended weakly, memory not at all. When twins shared out-of-frame alpha sequences, those sequences had excess low generation probability.

CDR3 length equals 17 residues. Trimming took off 6 bases at V and 0 bases at J, with 18 bases between the two ends. Germline CDR1 MNHNY, CDR2 SVGAGI (reference sequence). Sample: cord blood. The origin of this receptor is a newborn girl in good health. The gene calls are TRBV6-6 and TRBJ1-3; D is uncertain. CDR3 in amino acids: CASSNPGSLGSGNTIYF. The DNA for the CDR3 is TGTGCCAGCAGCAACCCGGGATCCTTGGGCTCTGGAAACACCATATATTTT.